These 27 T cell receptor beta chains were all obtained from the same sample, sequenced in a study of molecular identifiers for immune sequencing clone quantification. Using its own MiXCR run on the PCR reads, TCRdb lists one record per CDR3 protein. The data contain under 650,000 distinct CDR3 sequences, approximately 20% of them singletons. The sample consisted of naive CD8+ T cells from blood, with Jurkat cell RNA spiked in. Subset described: FACS-sorted CD8+CD4-CCR7+CD45RA+ naive T cells. Every receptor here comes from a human donor in good health. Some libraries in this study had Jurkat cell RNA spiked in.

This clonotype showed up many times. V gene TRBV27 combines with J gene TRBJ2-3, with 7 bases fitting TRBD1. Germline V CDR1 and CDR2: MNHEY, SMNVEV (reference sequence). The CDR3 consists of 13 residues. The trim removed 7 bases at V and 4 bases at J, leaving 5 bases unmatched. In DNA, the CDR3 is TGTGCCAGCACGAGGGGGCCTGCAGATACGCAGTATTTT. This translates into CASTRGPADTQYF.

This clonotype was recorded many times. The chain carries TRBV27 and TRBJ2-5; maybe TRBD2 (6 bases). Trimming left V 4 bases short and J 2 bases short, with 11 bases between. This CDR3 comprises 14 residues. Germline CDR1 and CDR2: MNHEY and SMNVEV (reference sequence). This chain's CDR3 is CASSSRGPQETQYF. The CDR3, as DNA: TGTGCCAGCAGTTCGCGGGGACCTCAAGAGACCCAGTACTTC.

On this clonotype itself: Just one base apart from a much larger clone, this may be a read error. The rearrangement links TRBV12-3 or TRBV12-4 to TRBJ2-7, with D possibly matching TRBD1 (7 bases). The length of the CDR3 is 12 residues. The CDR3: CATGGTAYERYF. The CDR3 nucleotides read TGTGCCACCGGAGGGACAGCCTACGAGCGGTACTTC.

This rearrangement joins TRBV20-1 to TRBJ2-4, with 10 bases lining up with TRBD1. The CDR3 is 13 residues long. The germline V gene has CDR1 DFQATT and CDR2 SNEGSKA (reference sequence). J gave up 13 bases and V 6 bases, and 12 bases lay outside the gene matches. CDR3 sequence reads: CSAGQGYYNEQYF. The CDR3 nucleotides read TGCAGTGCGGGACAGGGGTATTACAATGAGCAGTACTTC.

The chain is built from TRBV27 and TRBJ2-5, with D possibly TRBD2 on 5 matching bases. The germline V and J ends were trimmed by 5 bases and 1 base, with 20 bases remaining between them. The germline gives CDR1 MNHEY, CDR2 SMNVEV (reference sequence). The CDR3 contains 17 residues. The CDR3 nucleotides read TGTGCCAGCAGTGTTGGCACGATACCTCGGGGCCAAGAGACCCAGTACTTC. This codes for CASSVGTIPRGQETQYF.

This clonotype was seen ten or more times. The V call is TRBV19, the J call TRBJ2-4; D is undetermined. V was cut by 5 bases and J by 9 bases, with 11 bases left in between. Germline CDR1 reads LNHDA; CDR2 reads SQIVND (reference sequence). This CDR3 comprises 12 residues. The CDR3 bases are TGTGCCAGTAGTGAGCGTGCAAGCATTCAGTACTTC. Protein sequence: CASSERASIQYF.

The chain links TRBV7-9 to TRBJ2-7, with a weak D call TRBD1 (6 bases). CDR1 SEHNR and CDR2 FQNEAQ come from the germline V gene (reference sequence). The V end was cut by 2 bases, the J end by 3 bases, with 17 bases between. There are 16 residues in the CDR3. As DNA, the CDR3 is TGTGCCAGCAGCTTATCCACAGGGAAAAATCGCTACGAGCAGTACTTC. It is translated as CASSLSTGKNRYEQYF.

As regards this clonotype: This clone may be a read error of a much larger clone one base away. This chain joins TRBV27 and TRBJ1-4; TRBD1 might be the D (5 bases). Germline CDR1 and CDR2: MNHEY and SMNVEV (reference sequence). The CDR3 sequence is 18 residues long. Trimming left V 5 bases short and J 4 bases short, with 23 bases between. The CDR3 DNA follows: TGTGCCAGCAGTCGAATGGGACGGTCCCGAACTCTTAATGAAAAACTGTTTTTT. This sequence encodes CASSRMGRSRTLNEKLFF. Based on the CDR3 plus reference TRBV27 and TRBJ1-4, the full variable domain is EAQVTQNPRYLITVTGKKLTVTCSQNMNHEYMSWYRQDPGLGLRQIYYSMNVEVTDKGDVPEGYKVSRKEKRNFPLILESPSPNQTSLYFCASSRMGRSRTLNEKLFFGSGTQLSVL.

This clonotype was counted at least ten times. The chain recombines TRBV28 with TRBJ1-1; 7 bases are shared with TRBD1. The CDR3 length is 16 residues. Germline V gives CDR1 MDHEN, CDR2 SYDVKM. Trimming cost V 3 bases and J 3 bases; bases outside gene matches: 10. The CDR3 DNA reads TGTGCCAGCAGTTTGGAATCGGAGGGGGCTGACACTGAAGCTTTCTTT. This encodes CASSLESEGADTEAFF.

The chain combines TRBV6-5 with TRBJ2-7, with D perhaps TRBD2 (6 bases). Germline CDR1 is MNHEY and CDR2 is SVGAGI. V lost 6 bases and J 6 bases, leaving 15 bases between the germline ends. The CDR3 length is 13 residues. CDR3 sequence (DNA): TGTGCCAGCAGCCTGGGACTGCCCTGCGAGCAGTACTTC. Protein product: CASSLGLPCEQYF.

This chain connects TRBV12-3 or TRBV12-4 to TRBJ2-2; tentative D call: TRBD2 (6 bases). The V gene lost 1 base and the J gene lost 2 bases, with 11 bases spanning the gap. This CDR3 contains 16 residues. In DNA form, the CDR3 reads TGTGCCAGCAGTTTAGTGGGAGGAGTTAACACCGGGGAGCTGTTTTTT. Residues: CASSLVGGVNTGELFF.

This chain uses TRBV3-1 with TRBJ2-3; TRBD2 might be the D (6 bases). The V end lost 0 bases, the J end lost 0 bases, and 13 bases lay between the germline ends. The CDR3 contains 17 residues. Germline CDR1 and CDR2: LGHDT and YNNKEL (reference sequence). CDR3 DNA: TGTGCCAGCAGCCAAGATCCAGCCGGGACTAGCACAGATACGCAGTATTTT. Translated: CASSQDPAGTSTDTQYF.

The genes are TRBV6-6 and TRBJ2-7; 11 nucleotides line up with TRBD1. The germline V gene has CDR1 MNHNY and CDR2 SVGAGI (reference sequence). CDR3 length: 18 amino acids. J gave up 2 bases and V 2 bases, and 11 bases lay outside the gene matches. The CDR3 coding sequence is TGTGCCAGCAGTTACCCGGACAGGGGGCCATATAAAGCCTACGAGCAGTACTTC. Translating gives CASSYPDRGPYKAYEQYF.

This clonotype was recorded a few times. The rearrangement uses TRBV6-1 and TRBJ1-5; 10 bases match TRBD1. The V gene end was trimmed by 7 bases and the J gene end by 0 bases; junction bases not matched to a gene: 15. The CDR3 covers 19 residues. CDR1 and CDR2 from the germline V gene are MNHNS and SASEGT. The chain's CDR3 is CASTKFYGTGEFSNQPQHF. CDR3 DNA sequence: TGTGCCAGCACCAAATTTTACGGGACAGGGGAATTTAGCAATCAGCCCCAGCATTTT.

A note on this clonotype: No conserved phenylalanine or tryptophan ends this CDR3, so it is likely a read error. The rearrangement uses TRBV20-1 and TRBJ1-5, with 8 bases fitting TRBD1. Germline V CDR1 and CDR2: DFQATT, SNEGSKA (reference sequence). This CDR3 has 16 residues. V was pared by 4 bases and J by 1 base, with 9 bases of the junction left unmatched. The CDR3 DNA follows: TGCAGTGCTAACGCAGGGGGCCGCCCAAGCAATCAGCCCCAGCATCTT. This encodes CSANAGGRPSNQPQHL.

The chain carries TRBV10-2 and TRBJ2-7; D unresolved. The CDR3 contains 14 residues. V lost 3 bases, J lost 3 bases, and 12 bases lay in between. Germline V gives CDR1 WSHSY, CDR2 SAAADI. In DNA form, the CDR3 reads TGCGCCAGCAGTGAAGTCCAGGAAAGCTACGAGCAGTACTTC. The encoded protein is CASSEVQESYEQYF.

On this clonotype itself: One base away lies a much larger clone, so this may be a sequencing read error. Here the CDR3 omits its conserved ending phenylalanine or tryptophan, so a read error is the likely source. This rearrangement joins TRBV27 to TRBJ2-7; possible D gene TRBD1, 5 bases. Trimming shortened V by 3 bases and J by 6 bases, and 9 bases separated the two germline ends. The CDR3 totals 12 residues. The germline gives CDR1 MNHEY, CDR2 SMNVEV (reference sequence). The CDR3 region is CASSFTGTEQYL. The CDR3, as DNA: TGTGCCAGCAGTTTTACAGGTACCGAGCAGTACCTC.

This clonotype came up many times. The rearrangement joins TRBV4-2 to TRBJ2-5; perhaps TRBD2 as D (5 bases). CDR3 size: 16 residues. Trimming pared 0 bases from V and 2 bases from J, leaving 13 bases between. Germline values: CDR1 LGHNA, CDR2 YNFKEQ. The CDR3 here is CASSQEGIARQETQYF. In DNA form, the CDR3 reads TGTGCCAGCAGCCAAGAAGGGATAGCGCGACAAGAGACCCAGTACTTC.

This clonotype has ten or more counts. The rearrangement uses TRBV7-9 and TRBJ2-4; D possibly corresponds to TRBD2 (6 bases). The germline V gene has CDR1 SEHNR and CDR2 FQNEAQ (reference sequence). The CDR3 has 15 residues. V gave up 5 bases and J gave up 5 bases, with 16 bases separating them. The CDR3 DNA reads TGTGCCAGCAGCATGCGCCGTGGAGGGGAAAACATTCAGTACTTC. It is translated as CASSMRRGGENIQYF.

This clonotype occurred many times. The chain employs TRBV7-9 and TRBJ1-2; TRBD1 might be the D (6 bases). Trimming stripped 5 bases from V and 2 bases from J, with 21 bases between. Germline V gene lookup returns CDR1 SEHNR and CDR2 FQNEAQ (reference sequence). The CDR3 consists of 17 residues. CDR3 in amino acids: CASSTNPMDRPNYGYTF. Written as DNA, the CDR3 is TGTGCCAGCAGCACTAACCCCATGGACAGACCAAACTATGGCTACACCTTC. Full variable domain (outside the CDR3, taken from reference TRBV7-9 and TRBJ1-2): DTGVSQNPRHKITKRGQNVTFRCDPISEHNRLYWYRQTLGQGPEFLTYFQNEAQLEKSRLLSDRFSAERPKGSFSTLEIQRTEQGDSAMYLCASSTNPMDRPNYGYTFGSGTRLTVV.

This clonotype was observed many times. The chain recombines TRBV19 with TRBJ2-4, with TRBD2 matching over 12 bases. The CDR3 runs to 16 residues. V shed 4 bases, J shed 5 bases, and the junction held 6 bases outside the gene matches. Germline CDR1 and CDR2: LNHDA and SQIVND (reference sequence). In DNA, the CDR3 is TGTGCCAGTAGTACCCCGACTAGCGGGAGACAAAACATTCAGTACTTC. Its translation is CASSTPTSGRQNIQYF.

Remarks on this clonotype: Its ends do not fully match the called genes, so a read error is possible. The chain has TRBV20-1 and TRBJ2-5, with TRBD2 as a possible D gene (5 bases). In germline, CDR1 is DFQATT, CDR2 SNEGSKA (reference sequence). The CDR3 spans 15 residues. CDR3 region: CSAILAGTYQETQCF. CDR3 coding DNA: TGCAGTGCTATCCTAGCCGGAACCTACCAAGAGACCCAGTGCTTC.

This clonotype has ten or more counts. The gene calls are TRBV20-1 and TRBJ2-7, with 11 positions matching TRBD2. Losses at the gene ends were 6 bases for V and 5 bases for J; bases not matched to a gene: 6. The CDR3 is made up of 13 amino acids. Germline V gene sequence: CDR1 DFQATT, CDR2 SNEGSKA (reference sequence). CDR3 nucleotide sequence: TGCAGTGCCCAACTAGCGGGAGATGACGAGCAGTACTTC. Protein sequence: CSAQLAGDDEQYF.

The chain has TRBV3-1 and TRBJ2-1; TRBD2 aligns across 11 bases. V was clipped by 1 base and J by 5 bases; unmatched bases: 10. The CDR3 has 18 residues. Germline lookup yields CDR1 LGHDT and CDR2 YNNKEL (reference sequence). CDR3 DNA sequence: TGTGCCAGCAGCCAAGTTAGCGGGGGGGCCGGTTCCCACAATGAGCAGTTCTTC. Protein product: CASSQVSGGAGSHNEQFF.

On this clonotype itself: One junction end disagrees with the germline gene, perhaps due to a read error. The rearrangement links TRBV28 to TRBJ2-7; D uncertain. The CDR3 has 13 amino acids. Germline-derived CDR1 and CDR2 are MDHEN and SYDVKM. CDR3 DNA: TGTGCCAGCACTTGGTCCGGTCGTGTCGAGCAGTGCTTC. Translating gives CASTWSGRVEQCF.

There are many counts of this clonotype. The chain uses TRBV5-1 and TRBJ2-7; 9 bases line up with TRBD2. The V and J ends lost 0 bases and 4 bases, in that order; junction bases with no gene match: 5. Germline CDR1 is SGHRS and CDR2 is YFSETQ. There are 15 residues in the CDR3. Here the CDR3 DNA reads TGCGCCAGCAGCTTGGAAATAGCGGGGGCTTACGAGCAGTACTTC. Translated: CASSLEIAGAYEQYF.

This clonotype was seen a few times. The chain has TRBV28 and TRBJ2-7; D call uncertain. This CDR3 comprises 14 residues. Trimming left V 2 bases short and J 1 base short, with 9 bases between. CDR1 and CDR2 from the germline V gene are MDHEN and SYDVKM. The DNA of the CDR3 is TGTGCCAGCAGTTTACCCCAGAGTTCCTACGAGCAGTACTTC. Its translation is CASSLPQSSYEQYF.